These 4 T cell receptor beta chains were sequenced from one sample in a study of CD8 T cells in Susac syndrome. The RNA, roughly 0.5 to 1 ug, was put through reverse transcription using random hexamers. MiXCR, run by TCRdb on the immunoSEQ multiplex PCR reads, gives a single entry per CDR3 protein. This table holds around 280,000 distinct CDR3 sequences, around 92% found once. Sequenced: CD4+ T cells from PBMCs. The receptor set was obtained from a human donor with multiple sclerosis.

A remark on this clonotype: Germline and junction disagree at one end, which may indicate a read error. The chain recombines TRBV7-7 with TRBJ2-5; possible D gene TRBD2, 5 bases. CDR3 length: 15 amino acids. Germline V gene data show CDR1 as SSHAT and CDR2 as FNYEAQ (reference sequence). The CDR3 protein is CASSTQPTGQETQYF. The CDR3 DNA sequence: TGTGCTAGCAGCACTCAGCCCACGGGGCAAGAGACCCAGTACTTC.

J is TRBJ1-5 and V is TRBV29-1; TRBD1 matches at 7 bases. After removal of 6 bases from V and 0 bases from J, the junction contained 8 bases not matched to a gene. The CDR3 has 15 residues. Per the germline V gene, CDR1 is SQVTM and CDR2 is ANQGSEA. CDR3 amino acids: CSVYRGWVSNQPQHF. The CDR3 nucleotides read TGCAGCGTCTACAGGGGATGGGTTAGCAATCAGCCCCAGCATTTT.

The gene calls are TRBV29-1 and TRBJ2-1; 12 bases map to TRBD2. Trimming took 6 bases from V and 7 from J; bases not matched to a gene: 13. Germline V gives CDR1 SQVTM, CDR2 ANQGSEA. The CDR3 loop spans 16 amino acids. The chain's CDR3 is CSVFTPSGRAGNEQFF. As DNA, the CDR3 is TGCAGCGTCTTCACTCCTAGCGGGAGGGCCGGAAATGAGCAGTTCTTC.

The rearrangement uses TRBV7-8 and TRBJ2-5, with TRBD2 as a possible D gene (5 bases). Germline V lookup: CDR1 SGHVS, CDR2 FQNEAQ. The CDR3 runs 13 residues. Between the trimmed V and J ends, which lost 5 bases and 7 bases, there was a span of 14 bases. CDR3 loop: CASSPDRGGTQYF. CDR3 in DNA: TGTGCCAGCAGCCCCGATCGAGGAGGGACCCAGTACTTC.